Listed below are T cell receptor beta chains from one sample, sequenced in a study of blood T cell repertoires in COVID-19. This table comes from immunoSEQ multiplex PCR, and its TCRdb copy is limited to in-frame clones, with some not included. The data contain around 220,000 clones, about 90% of them singletons. The sample comprised peripheral blood. All receptors come from a man aged 40-49 years with active or convalescent COVID-19. CDR3s include the opening cysteine and the closing phenylalanine or tryptophan. Each record gives: D gene, clone size, J gene, V gene, CDR3 DNA, CDR3 protein. A D gene is named only where the DNA matches it firmly. Expanded clones are given a class, and other clones once, few, many or no size at all.

TRBD2 . TRBJ2-5 TRBV15 TGTGCCACCAGCAGAGGGACTAGCGGGGGTATGGAGACCCAGTACTTC CATSRGTSGGMETQYF
. . TRBJ1-4 TRBV7-8 TGTGCCAGCAGCCCTGGACAGAATAGGGAAAAACTGTTTTTT CASSPGQNREKLFF
. . TRBJ2-1 TRBV6-6 TGTGCCAGCACCAATAGCGGCTACAATGAGCAGTTCTTC CASTNSGYNEQFF
TRBD1 . TRBJ2-7 TRBV5-4 TGTGCCAGCAGCCCGGGACAGCGAAGCGATTACGAGCAGTACTTC CASSPGQRSDYEQYF
TRBD1 . TRBJ1-2 TRBV25-1 TGTGCCAGCAGTACCGGGACAGCCAACTATGGCTACACCTTC CASSTGTANYGYTF
. . TRBJ1-1 TRBV25-1 TGTGCCAGCAGTGCGGGGGGGCGCAACACTGAAGCTTTCTTT CASSAGGRNTEAFF
. . TRBJ2-7 TRBV7-2 TGTGCCAGCAGCTTACAACTTACGTCCTACGAGCAGTACTTC CASSLQLTSYEQYF
. . TRBJ2-3 TRBV5-1 TGCGCCAGCAGCTCTAACAGGGAAATCACAGATACGCAGTATTTT CASSSNREITDTQYF
. many TRBJ2-5 TRBV5-5 TGTGCCAGCAGTTTCCAGGGAGAGACCCAGTACTTC CASSFQGETQYF
TRBD1 . TRBJ1-2 TRBV2 TGTGCCAGCAGTGAGCGACAGGGGGCTGATGGCTACACCTTC CASSERQGADGYTF
. . TRBJ1-3 TRBV19 TGTGCCAGTAGTCCTACTCTCTCGCGGAGCGCCCTGGGAAACACCATATATTTT CASSPTLSRSALGNTIYF
. few TRBJ1-3 TRBV29-1 TGCAGTCATACAAACTCTGGAAACACCATATATTTT CSHTNSGNTIYF
. once TRBJ1-1 TRBV30 TGTGCCTGGAGCCCCCTGTTTAGGGGGAGCACTGAAGCTTTCTTT CAWSPLFRGSTEAFF
. . TRBJ1-2 TRBV28 TGTGCCAGCAGTTCTGACTTCTATGGCTACACCTTC CASSSDFYGYTF
TRBD1 . TRBJ1-2 TRBV5-1 TGCGCCAGCAGCGGAAACAGGGGCGAAGCTAACTATGGCTACACCTTC CASSGNRGEANYGYTF
. few TRBJ2-1 TRBV19 TGTGCCAGTAGCACTACCAACTACAATGAGCAGTTCTTC CASSTTNYNEQFF
. . TRBJ2-5 TRBV6-5 TGTGCCAGCAGTTACACGGACAGAAAAGAGACCCAGTACTTC CASSYTDRKETQYF
. . TRBJ1-1 TRBV12-3/TRBV12-4 TGTGCCAGCAGTCCCGGGAGGAACACTGAAGCTTTCTTT CASSPGRNTEAFF
. . TRBJ1-6 TRBV28 TGTGCCACCCAGGGTGACGGAAATTCACCCCTCCACTTT CATQGDGNSPLHF
TRBD1 . TRBJ1-6 TRBV5-1 TGCGCCAGCAGCTTTGGGGGACAGCTCTATAATTCACCCCTCCACTTT CASSFGGQLYNSPLHF
. . TRBJ1-6 TRBV11-2 TGTGCCAGCAGAGGTATCCGGGAGGCCCTCCACTTT CASRGIREALHF
TRBD2 . TRBJ2-5 TRBV28 TGTGCCAGCAGGGGGGGAGGGATCGAGACCCAGTACTTC CASRGGGIETQYF
TRBD1 . TRBJ1-5 TRBV28 TGTGCCAGCAGTTCACGGGACAGGGTACGGCAGCCCCAGCATTTT CASSSRDRVRQPQHF
. . TRBJ2-5 TRBV3-1/TRBV3-2 TGTGCCAGCAGCCAAGATTTGAGGGAGACCCAGTACTTC CASSQDLRETQYF
. . TRBJ2-5 TRBV7-9 TGTGCCAGCAGCTCGCTTGGCAGGCAAGAGACCCAGTACTTC CASSSLGRQETQYF
. . TRBJ1-1 TRBV10-1 TGCGCCAGCAGTGAGTCGGCGGTCTCTGAAGCTTTCTTT CASSESAVSEAFF
. few TRBJ2-5 TRBV6-1 TGTGCCAGCAGTGAACACTCCCTTCACCAAGAGACCCAGTACTTC CASSEHSLHQETQYF
. . TRBJ2-7 TRBV20-1 TGCAGTGCCGATGGACTAATCGAGCAGTACTTC CSADGLIEQYF
TRBD2 . TRBJ2-5 TRBV2 TGTGCCAGCAGTCTGCGGGGACTAGCGGGGGGGCAAGAGACCCAGTACTTC CASSLRGLAGGQETQYF
TRBD2 . TRBJ2-1 TRBV7-2 TGTGCCAGCAGCCTTCTAGCGGGAGGGGGCGATGAGCAGTTCTTC CASSLLAGGGDEQFF
TRBD1 . TRBJ1-5 TRBV28 TGTGCCAGCAGGTCCGGGACAGGGGGCGACTACCGCAATCAGCCCCAGCATTTT CASRSGTGGDYRNQPQHF
TRBD1 few TRBJ1-2 TRBV28 TGTGCCAGCAGCGGACAGGGGATTTGGGCGTACTATGGCTACACCTTC CASSGQGIWAYYGYTF
TRBD1 once TRBJ1-6 TRBV7-9 TGTGCCAGCAGCCCGATGACAGGGGCAAGTTCACCCCTCCACTTT CASSPMTGASSPLHF
. . TRBJ1-1 TRBV11-2 TGTGCCAGCAGCCCATGGGCAGGGCACCAGAGCACTGAAGCTTTCTTT CASSPWAGHQSTEAFF
. . TRBJ1-2 TRBV2 TGTGCCAGCAGTGAAAGTAGGCAGGGTGGTGGCTACACCTTC CASSESRQGGGYTF
TRBD1 . TRBJ2-6 TRBV27 TGTGCCAGCAGTTTATATTACGGGATAGGGGGCGAGTCTGGGGCCAACGTCCTGACTTTC CASSLYYGIGGESGANVLTF
. . TRBJ1-5 TRBV9 TGTGCCAGCAGCGTAGGTGGGGGGGAGGACCAGCCCCAGCATTTT CASSVGGGEDQPQHF
. . TRBJ1-2 TRBV24-1 TGTGCCACCAGTGTTGGGACTTTGGGCTACACCTTC CATSVGTLGYTF
TRBD1 . TRBJ2-2 TRBV5-1 TGCGCCAGCAGCCAACGTCCTTCACAGGGGTGGAACACCGGGGAGCTGTTTTTT CASSQRPSQGWNTGELFF
TRBD1 once TRBJ1-2 TRBV9 TGTGCCAGCAGCGAGAGGGGACAGGGGGTGGTTGGCTACACCTTC CASSERGQGVVGYTF
TRBD1 . TRBJ1-2 TRBV19 TGTGCCACTGGGGACAGCTATGGCTACACCTTC CATGDSYGYTF